One and the same sample provided the 5 T cell receptor beta chains below, sequenced in a study of blood T cell repertoires in COVID-19. Profiling relied on immunoSEQ multiplex PCR, and the TCRdb table lists in-frame clones only, not all of them. The repertoire includes over 200,000 clones, around 84% of them detected once, and about a sixth sits in the top ten. The material sequenced was PBMCs or T cells enriched from blood (not recorded which). The origin of the receptors is a man younger than 35 who had recovered from COVID-19.

The J gene is TRBJ1-4, the V gene TRBV5-1; D call uncertain. Germline V gene lookup returns CDR1 SGHRS and CDR2 YFSETQ. The CDR3 runs 13 residues. The V end was cut by 1 base, the J end by 10 bases, with 11 bases between. CDR3 coding DNA: TGCGCCAGCAGCTTGAGCCAGGCCGGAAAACTGTTTTTT. This codes for CASSLSQAGKLFF.

V gene TRBV6-1 combines with J gene TRBJ1-1, with TRBD1 matching 7 bases. Germline lookup yields CDR1 MNHNS and CDR2 SASEGT. The CDR3 covers 16 residues. V shed 1 base, J shed 6 bases, and the junction held 11 bases outside the gene matches. CDR3 region: CASSEDRGPNVAEAFF. Written as DNA, the CDR3 is TGTGCCAGCAGTGAAGACAGGGGACCTAATGTGGCTGAAGCTTTCTTT.

J is TRBJ1-2 and V is TRBV2; TRBD1 aligns across 8 bases. There are 15 residues in the CDR3. Germline values: CDR1 SNHLY, CDR2 FYNNEI. The CDR3 region has the DNA TGTGAGTTGACAGGGGAGTGTTGGGGCCACTATGGCTACACCTTC. Protein product: CELTGECWGHYGYTF.

The genes are TRBV10-3 and TRBJ2-7; 8 bases agree with TRBD2. With 4 bases clipped from V and 6 bases from J, the junction kept 5 bases outside the gene matches. Per the germline V gene, CDR1 is ENHRY and CDR2 is SYGVKD. This CDR3 has 13 amino acids. The CDR3 nucleotides are TGTGCCATCAGTGGCTTTACTAGCGGCGAGCAGTACTTC. Translated: CAISGFTSGEQYF.

This chain connects TRBV19 to TRBJ1-1, with 8 bases fitting TRBD1. Germline V CDR1 and CDR2: LNHDA, SQIVND (reference sequence). V lost 5 bases and J lost 6; bases outside the gene matches: 8. The CDR3 has 14 amino acids. CDR3 region: CASSQGQGAPEAFF. DNA of the CDR3: TGTGCCAGTAGTCAAGGGCAGGGGGCACCTGAAGCTTTCTTT.